These 5 T cell receptor beta chains were sequenced from one sample in a study of technical replicates of blood from a handful of donors. Some clones are missing from TCRdb's copy, which holds only in-frame ones; the method was immunoSEQ multiplex PCR. The data show more than 15,000 clones, approximately 89% seen once. The sequencing input was PBMCs. The receptors derive from a human donor in good health.

This clone was observed a handful of times. The chain recombines TRBV7-9 with TRBJ1-1; no clear D. CDR1 SEHNR and CDR2 FQNEAQ come from the germline V gene (reference sequence). CDR3 length: 14 residues. V shed 0 bases and J shed 3 bases, with 8 bases lying between them. Here the CDR3 reads CASSLAGRDTEAFF. DNA of the CDR3: TGTGCCAGCAGCTTAGCGGGTCGGGACACTGAAGCTTTCTTT.

In this sample, this clone turned up once. This chain uses TRBV5-1 with TRBJ1-1; the D is unclear. The V end lost 0 bases, the J end lost 5 bases, and 14 bases lay between the germline ends. Germline V CDR1 and CDR2: SGHRS, YFSETQ. The CDR3 contains 15 residues. As DNA, the CDR3 is TGCGCCAGCAGCTTGGAGGCGGGTCGTGGGACTGAAGCTTTCTTT. The encoded protein is CASSLEAGRGTEAFF.

The J gene is TRBJ2-1, the V gene TRBV10-3, with D perhaps TRBD2 (5 bases). CDR1 and CDR2 from the germline V gene are ENHRY and SYGVKD. There are 12 residues in the CDR3. Trimming left V 10 bases short and J 4 bases short, with 11 bases between. DNA of the CDR3: TGTGCCACCGGACTCGTGTACAATGAGCAGTTCTTC. Encoded protein: CATGLVYNEQFF.

The V gene is TRBV6-1, the J gene TRBJ1-2; 7 nucleotides line up with TRBD1. The germline CDR1 and CDR2 sequences are MNHNS and SASEGT. The V and J ends lost 2 bases and 0 bases, in that order; junction bases with no gene match: 6. This CDR3 is built from 16 residues. CDR3 bases: TGTGCCAGCAGTGAAACGATAGGGACAGCTAACTATGGCTACACCTTC. Its translation is CASSETIGTANYGYTF.

The chain links TRBV5-4 to TRBJ2-3; 9 bases fit TRBD2. Per the germline V gene, CDR1 is SGHNT and CDR2 is YYREEE (reference sequence). The CDR3 totals 15 residues. The V and J ends lost 4 bases and 3 bases, in that order; junction bases with no gene match: 6. The CDR3 DNA reads TGTGCCAGCAGCAACCCTAGCGGGAAAACAGATACGCAGTATTTT. Its translation is CASSNPSGKTDTQYF. The whole variable domain, filled in from reference TRBV5-4 and TRBJ2-3, reads ETGVTQSPTHLIKTRGQQVTLRCSSQSGHNTVSWYQQALGQGPQFIFQYYREEENGRGNFPPRFSGLQFPNYSSELNVNALELDDSALYLCASSNPSGKTDTQYFGPGTRLTVL.